The 3 T cell receptor beta chains listed next were all sequenced from one sample in a study of cytotoxic CD8 clonotypes in ibrutinib-treated CLL. The assay was immunoSEQ multiplex PCR, and TCRdb's table has in-frame clones only and misses some. The sample includes about 140,000 clones, about 91% seen only once; the top ten take roughly 10%. The sample was PBMCs, taken after 12 months of ibrutinib treatment. These receptors were taken from a human donor with chronic lymphocytic leukemia.

With respect to this clone: The sample carries other DNA sequences with the same CDR3. The chain couples TRBV6-5 to TRBJ2-5; no reliable D call. Germline V gene lookup returns CDR1 MNHEY and CDR2 SVGAGI. The CDR3 consists of 15 residues. With 0 bases removed from V and 1 base from J, the gap between germline ends came to 9 bases. The CDR3 region is CASSYSWGGQETQYF. The CDR3 nucleotides read TGTGCCAGCAGTTACTCATGGGGTGGCCAAGAGACCCAGTACTTC.

This rearrangement joins TRBV29-1 to TRBJ2-7, with 13 bases matching TRBD2. CDR1 and CDR2 (germline): SQVTM, ANQGSEA. J gave up 3 bases and V 7 bases, and 6 bases lay outside the gene matches. The CDR3 sequence is 14 residues long. CDR3: CSAETSGRDYEQYF. CDR3 nucleotide sequence: TGCAGCGCCGAAACTAGCGGGAGGGACTACGAGCAGTACTTC.

The chain employs TRBV13 and TRBJ1-2; the match to TRBD1 covers 11 bases. Trimming took 5 bases from V and 7 from J; bases not matched to a gene: 3. Germline CDR1 reads PRHDT; CDR2 reads FYEKMQ (reference sequence). This CDR3 comprises 13 residues. The CDR3 DNA follows: TGTGCCAGCAGCCCCGGGACAGGGGGTGGCTACACCTTC. This gives the protein CASSPGTGGGYTF.